These 16 T cell receptor beta chains share one sample of origin, sequenced in a study of blood T cell repertoires in COVID-19. The repertoire was sequenced with immunoSEQ multiplex PCR; TCRdb's copy has only in-frame clones and lacks some. In the table there are more than 300,000 clones, over 85% of which are singletons. The sample comprised PBMCs or T cells enriched from blood (not recorded which). These receptors were collected from a young woman who had recovered from COVID-19.

The CDR3, as DNA: TGTGCCAGCAGCTTAGGCGTCAGGGGGAGAGGCTACACCTTC. As protein: CASSLGVRGRGYTF. V usage is TRBV7-9 and J usage is TRBJ1-2, with 7 bases matching TRBD1. The CDR3 runs 14 residues. CDR1 is SEHNR and CDR2 is FQNEAQ in the germline V gene (reference sequence). Trimming cost V 1 base and J 8 bases; bases outside gene matches: 7.

In its sample, this clone was seen once. The chain is built from TRBV10-3 and TRBJ1-1; no firm D call. Germline values: CDR1 ENHRY, CDR2 SYGVKD. V lost 7 bases to trimming and J lost 4 bases, with 10 bases between them. This CDR3 contains 12 residues. CDR3 sequence: CAITGLGTEAFF. Written as DNA, the CDR3 is TGTGCCATCACGGGGTTGGGCACTGAAGCTTTCTTT.

The V gene is TRBV19, the J gene TRBJ1-2; 7 positions agree with TRBD1. V lost 7 bases, J lost 6 bases, and 8 bases stayed unmatched. CDR3 size: 13 residues. Germline CDR1 and CDR2: LNHDA and SQIVND (reference sequence). The CDR3 DNA reads TGTGCCAGTACCTGGGACAGCCAGAATGGCTACACCTTC. Its translation: CASTWDSQNGYTF.

Comment on this clone: The sample carries other DNA sequences with the same CDR3. This rearrangement joins TRBV18 to TRBJ1-1; D unresolved. CDR1 KGHSH and CDR2 LQKENI come from the germline V gene. Trimming pared 0 bases from V and 1 base from J, leaving 6 bases between. The CDR3 is made up of 14 amino acids. The CDR3 is CASSPPSRNTEAFF. CDR3 sequence (DNA): TGTGCCAGCTCACCACCGAGTAGGAACACTGAAGCTTTCTTT.

The V gene is TRBV5-4, the J gene TRBJ2-5; 12 nucleotides align to TRBD2. Germline loops: CDR1 SGHNT, CDR2 YYREEE (reference sequence). V trimming: 3 bases; J trimming: 4 bases; junction bases outside the gene matches: 13. CDR3 length: 18 residues. CDR3 coding DNA: TGTGCCAGCAGCTCCCGGACTAGCGGGACTTTTCTTACAGAGACCCAGTACTTC. This translates into CASSSRTSGTFLTETQYF.

This clone was counted a single time. The chain uses TRBV6-2 or TRBV6-3 and TRBJ2-1, with 14 bases aligning to TRBD2. This CDR3 has 13 amino acids. The V and J ends lost 5 bases and 12 bases, in that order; junction bases with no gene match: 3. CDR1 is MNHEY and CDR2 is SVGEGT in the germline V gene. DNA of the CDR3: TGTGCCAGCAGTCCGGGACTAGCGGGAGTGCAGTTCTTC. It codes for CASSPGLAGVQFF.

The count of this clone is one. This chain uses TRBV4-2 with TRBJ1-1; 7 bases are a match to TRBD1. The CDR3 is 18 amino acids. The V segment lost 0 bases and the J segment 3 bases; nucleotides outside the gene matches: 13. Looked up from germline, CDR1 is LGHNA and CDR2 is YNFKEQ. The CDR3 spells CASSQDMTGYAAHTEAFF. Written as DNA, the CDR3 is TGTGCCAGCAGCCAAGATATGACAGGGTATGCGGCGCACACTGAAGCTTTCTTT.

J is TRBJ1-3 and V is TRBV2; no reliable D call. Germline V gives CDR1 SNHLY, CDR2 FYNNEI. With 10 bases removed from V and 7 bases from J, the gap between germline ends came to 14 bases. CDR3 size: 12 residues. The CDR3: CAMHSGSNTIYF. The CDR3 bases are TGTGCCATGCACTCCGGGTCTAACACCATATATTTT. The whole variable domain, remainder taken from reference TRBV2 and TRBJ1-3, is EPEVTQTPSHQVTQMGQEVILRCVPISNHLYFYWYRQILGQKVEFLVSFYNNEISEKSEIFDDQFSVERPDGSNFTLKIRSTKLEDSAMYFCAMHSGSNTIYFGEGSWLTVV.

The chain uses TRBV6-5 and TRBJ2-7, with D unclear. Germline assignment: CDR1 MNHEY and CDR2 SVGAGI. V was cut by 0 bases and J by 0 bases, with 12 bases left in between. This CDR3 is built from 16 residues. This chain's CDR3 is CASSYSSPRISYEQYF. CDR3 sequence (DNA): TGTGCCAGCAGTTACTCGTCTCCTAGAATCTCCTACGAGCAGTACTTC.

CDR3 region: CASSPPLAFTYNEQFF. The DNA for the CDR3 is TGTGCCAGCAGCCCGCCTCTAGCGTTTACCTACAATGAGCAGTTCTTC. The chain joins TRBV7-2 to TRBJ2-1; D perhaps matches TRBD2 (6 bases). Germline loops: CDR1 SGHTA, CDR2 FQGNSA. V lost 5 bases to trimming and J lost 2 bases, with 16 bases between them. The CDR3 loop spans 16 amino acids. Together with reference TRBV7-2 and TRBJ2-1, the CDR3 gives the full variable domain: GAGVSQSPSNKVTEKGKDVELRCDPISGHTALYWYRQSLGQGLEFLIYFQGNSAPDKSGLPSDRFSAERTGGSVSTLTIQRTQQEDSAVYLCASSPPLAFTYNEQFFGPGTRLTVL.

The J gene is TRBJ2-5, the V gene TRBV5-1, with D possibly being TRBD1 (5 bases). This CDR3 is 14 amino acids long. The germline V and J ends were trimmed by 0 bases and 5 bases, with 11 bases remaining between them. The germline gives CDR1 SGHRS, CDR2 YFSETQ. The CDR3 region has the DNA TGCGCCAGCAGCTTGGTGGGGCCCCCGGAGACCCAGTACTTC. Its translation is CASSLVGPPETQYF.

This CDR3 reads CAWSLPGQIDGYTF. Here the CDR3 DNA reads TGTGCCTGGAGTCTTCCGGGACAGATAGATGGCTACACCTTC. V gene TRBV30 combines with J gene TRBJ1-2; TRBD1 agrees at 7 bases. CDR3 length equals 14 residues. CDR1 and CDR2 from the germline V gene are GTSNPN and SVGIG (reference sequence). V dropped 2 bases and J dropped 6; count of bases not matched to a gene: 9. Full variable domain (missing parts from reference TRBV30 and TRBJ1-2): SQTIHQWPATLVQPVGSPLSLECTVEGTSNPNLYWYRQAAGRGLQLLFYSVGIGQISSEVPQNLSASRPQDRQFILSSKKLLLSDSGFYLCAWSLPGQIDGYTFGSGTRLTVV.

This rearrangement joins TRBV6-5 to TRBJ1-2; 7 bases are a match to TRBD1. The junction had 9 bases not matched to a gene; V was cut back by 6 bases and J by 2 bases. CDR3 length equals 15 residues. Germline loops: CDR1 MNHEY, CDR2 SVGAGI. In DNA, the CDR3 is TGTGCCAGCAGATTACTACCACAGGGGAACTATGGCTACACCTTC. As protein: CASRLLPQGNYGYTF.

In regard to this clone: At one boundary the junction diverges from the germline segment, which might be a read error. The gene calls are TRBV10-2 and TRBJ2-1, with 15 bases matching TRBD2. The CDR3 loop spans 14 amino acids. CDR1 WSHSY and CDR2 SAAADI come from the germline V gene. The DNA of the CDR3 is TGCGCCAGCAGTGAGCCGGGACTAGCGGGAGGTAGGATCTTC. Translation: CASSEPGLAGGRIF.

The chain combines TRBV7-2 with TRBJ2-7, with TRBD1 identical over 8 bases. Germline V gene lookup returns CDR1 SGHTA and CDR2 FQGNSA. After removal of 5 bases from V and 7 bases from J, the junction contained 7 bases not matched to a gene. The CDR3 contains 13 residues. DNA of the CDR3: TGTGCCAGCAGCCCGACAGGGGTAGGAGAGCAGTACTTC. Translating it yields CASSPTGVGEQYF. Variable domain in full (rest from reference TRBV7-2 and TRBJ2-7): GAGVSQSPSNKVTEKGKDVELRCDPISGHTALYWYRQSLGQGLEFLIYFQGNSAPDKSGLPSDRFSAERTGGSVSTLTIQRTQQEDSAVYLCASSPTGVGEQYFGPGTRLTVT.

This clone was observed a handful of times. The chain has TRBV5-1 and TRBJ1-1; D is perhaps TRBD1 (5 bases). Trimming stripped 5 bases from V and 4 bases from J, with 9 bases between. The CDR3 has 12 amino acids. Germline CDR1 reads SGHRS; CDR2 reads YFSETQ. The CDR3 sequence: CASRLDITEAFF. As DNA, the CDR3 is TGCGCCAGCAGGCTGGACATCACTGAAGCTTTCTTT.